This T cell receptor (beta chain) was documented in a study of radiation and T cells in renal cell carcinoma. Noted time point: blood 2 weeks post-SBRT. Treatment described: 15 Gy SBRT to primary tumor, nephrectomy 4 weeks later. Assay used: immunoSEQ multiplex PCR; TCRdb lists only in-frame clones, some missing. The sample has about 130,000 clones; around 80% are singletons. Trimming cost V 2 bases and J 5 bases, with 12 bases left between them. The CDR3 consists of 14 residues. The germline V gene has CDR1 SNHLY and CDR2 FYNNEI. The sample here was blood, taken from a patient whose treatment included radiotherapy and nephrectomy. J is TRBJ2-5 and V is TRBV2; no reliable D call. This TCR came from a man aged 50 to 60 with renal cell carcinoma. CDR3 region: CASSESLLGETQYF. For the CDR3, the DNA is TGTGCCAGCAGTGAAAGTCTCCTAGGGGAGACCCAGTACTTC.